A single TCR beta chain is shown here with its context. This entry is derived from a study of blood T cell repertoires in COVID-19. About the study: Material from acute and convalescent COVID-19 was sourced from the United States, Italy and Spain. Sample material is recorded as cDNA or gDNA derived from T cells, B-cell-depleted T cells, or PBMCs.

How the authors handled the data: Nucleated cell number was recorded as an estimate derived from reference gene primer amplification. The protocol was immunoSEQ multiplex PCR, while the TCRdb copy is restricted to in-frame clones and leaves out a portion. That table gives V, J and clone size, and the DNA gave D and trimming. This table has some 90,000 clones, roughly 89% appearing once. Germline CDR1 SQVTM, CDR2 ANQGSEA. The ends were cut back, 3 bases at V and 8 bases at J, with 15 bases in the middle. This CDR3 is built from 13 residues. This clonotype originated in a woman of 80 years or more with active COVID-19. The sample comprised peripheral blood. The chain links TRBV29-1 to TRBJ2-3; tentatively, D is TRBD1 (6 bases). The CDR3 spells CSVDMTGSSTQYF. CDR3 in DNA: TGCAGCGTTGATATGACAGGTAGTTCTACGCAGTATTTT.